The 19 T cell receptor beta chains reported below all come from one sample, sequenced in a study of T cell therapy after organ transplantation. Time point meaning: 4-8 weeks after completion of therapy. Some clones are missing from TCRdb's copy, which holds only in-frame ones; the method was immunoSEQ multiplex PCR. The table records about 18,000 clones, about four fifths of them present only once. Their antigens remain unidentified. The material was CD8+ T cells from blood, obtained after autologous CMV-specific T cell therapy. These receptors all come from a human patient who had received a solid organ transplant and had CMV disease. The T cells may come from the graft donor.

V and J are TRBV6-5 and TRBJ2-7, with D possibly being TRBD2 (7 bases). Trimming pared 5 bases from V and 7 bases from J, leaving 12 bases between. Germline V gives CDR1 MNHEY, CDR2 SVGAGI. This CDR3 has 12 residues. The CDR3 loop reads CASSMGGREQYF. DNA for the CDR3: TGTGCCAGCAGTATGGGGGGGCGTGAGCAGTACTTC.

The CDR3, as DNA: TGTGCCAGCAGCCAAGACTATGGCTACACCTTC. It encodes CASSQDYGYTF. V gene TRBV4-2 combines with J gene TRBJ1-2; unclear D gene. Per the germline V gene, CDR1 is LGHNA and CDR2 is YNFKEQ. Between the trimmed V and J ends, which lost 0 bases and 4 bases, there was a span of 0 bases. The CDR3 has 11 amino acids.

V is TRBV29-1 and J is TRBJ2-7, with 7 bases lining up with TRBD1. V lost 6 bases, J lost 0 bases, and 5 bases stayed unmatched. The CDR3 loop spans 13 amino acids. Germline V gives CDR1 SQVTM, CDR2 ANQGSEA. The CDR3 nucleotides read TGCAGCGTGACCGGGACAGCCTCCTACGAGCAGTACTTC. It translates to CSVTGTASYEQYF.

This sequence joins TRBV25-1 and TRBJ1-2; D gene ambiguous. Trimming took 4 bases from V and 8 from J, leaving 8 bases between them. The CDR3 is 11 amino acids. Germline CDR1 MGHDK, CDR2 SYGVNS. The CDR3, as DNA: TGTGCCAGCAGTGCTCCCCGGGGCTACACCTTC. This encodes CASSAPRGYTF.

The J gene is TRBJ2-7, the V gene TRBV7-6; the D is unclear. The CDR3 covers 13 residues. Germline CDR1 SGHVS, CDR2 FNYEAQ. Trimming pared 0 bases from V and 7 bases from J, leaving 10 bases between. The CDR3 DNA is TGTGCCAGCAGCTTAGCTGGTCGGTGGGAGCAGTACTTC. Translated: CASSLAGRWEQYF.

The chain recombines TRBV9 with TRBJ2-1; D possibly corresponds to TRBD2 (6 bases). CDR3 size: 16 residues. The ends were cut back, 2 bases at V and 6 bases at J, with 18 bases in the middle. Germline V gene lookup returns CDR1 SGDLS and CDR2 YYNGEE. CDR3 region: CASSVTGTGRINEQFF. CDR3 nucleotides: TGTGCCAGCAGCGTTACTGGGACGGGGAGGATCAATGAGCAGTTCTTC.

This chain joins TRBV19 and TRBJ2-1; 11 nucleotides match TRBD2. Germline CDR1 is LNHDA and CDR2 is SQIVND (reference sequence). The CDR3 extends over 16 amino acids. J was trimmed by 3 bases and V by 3 bases; bases with no gene match: 4. CDR3 in amino acids: CASSMALAGVYNEQFF. The CDR3 DNA reads TGTGCCAGTAGTATGGCACTAGCGGGAGTCTACAATGAGCAGTTCTTC.

The genes are TRBV6-5 and TRBJ2-7, with 9 bases identical to TRBD1. Unmatched junction bases numbered 13, after V lost 6 bases and J lost 7 bases. CDR1 and CDR2 (germline): MNHEY, SVGAGI. The CDR3 runs to 15 residues. CDR3 residues: CASSSAGTGHLEQYF. Here the CDR3 DNA reads TGTGCCAGCAGCTCAGCGGGGACAGGGCACTTGGAGCAGTACTTC.

The chain links TRBV7-2 to TRBJ2-5; no definite D call. Deletions cut 3 bases from V and 4 bases from J, with 15 bases between. The CDR3 is made up of 15 amino acids. Per germline, CDR1 SGHTA and CDR2 FQGNSA. For the CDR3, the DNA is TGTGCCAGCAGCTTCGGGTCGGGTGTTAGAGAGACCCAGTACTTC. The encoded protein is CASSFGSGVRETQYF.

V usage is TRBV4-1 and J usage is TRBJ2-7, with TRBD1 matching over 9 bases. CDR3 length: 16 residues. The germline gives CDR1 MGHRA, CDR2 YSYEKL. V lost 8 bases to trimming and J lost 3 bases; unmatched junction nucleotides: 14. CDR3 sequence (DNA): TGCGCCAGCGGGACAGGGTTACGGTCAACCCTCTACGAGCAGTACTTC. Translation gives CASGTGLRSTLYEQYF.

V is TRBV27 and J is TRBJ2-2; 13 bases are shared with TRBD2. CDR1 MNHEY and CDR2 SMNVEV come from the germline V gene (reference sequence). The CDR3 runs 17 residues. J gave up 9 bases and V 5 bases, and 12 bases lay outside the gene matches. This CDR3 reads CASSHYPRLAGGRELFF. DNA of the CDR3: TGTGCCAGCAGTCATTATCCCCGACTAGCGGGAGGCAGGGAGCTGTTTTTT.

This rearrangement joins TRBV6-4 to TRBJ1-1; the D gene is possibly TRBD1 (5 bases). The CDR3 sequence is 14 residues long. V lost 0 bases to trimming and J lost 5 bases, with 10 bases between them. Germline CDR1 reads MRHNA; CDR2 reads SNTAGT. The CDR3 spells CASSDSGHSTEAFF. The CDR3 nucleotides read TGTGCCAGCAGTGACTCAGGACATTCGACTGAAGCTTTCTTT.

The chain couples TRBV19 to TRBJ2-1; the match to TRBD2 covers 7 bases. Germline values: CDR1 LNHDA, CDR2 SQIVND (reference sequence). After removal of 3 bases from V and 4 bases from J, the junction contained 6 bases not matched to a gene. The CDR3 sequence is 15 residues long. The CDR3 loop is CASSIGLADYNEQFF. CDR3 sequence (DNA): TGTGCCAGTAGTATTGGGCTAGCGGATTACAATGAGCAGTTCTTC.

The rearrangement joins TRBV11-2 to TRBJ2-3; 8 bases map to TRBD2. The ends lost 1 base at V and 0 bases at J; junction bases unmatched: 9. Germline lookup yields CDR1 SGHAT and CDR2 FQNNGV. The CDR3 sequence is 18 residues long. CDR3 DNA sequence: TGTGCCAGCAGCTTAGGCCCGCCGGCTAGCGGGAGCACAGATACGCAGTATTTT. Translated, it gives CASSLGPPASGSTDTQYF.

The V gene is TRBV30, the J gene TRBJ2-7; either TRBD1 or TRBD2 may supply D (5 bases each). The germline CDR1 and CDR2 sequences are GTSNPN and SVGIG (reference sequence). The CDR3 has 13 residues. The V end lost 5 bases, the J end lost 3 bases, and 14 bases lay between the germline ends. The CDR3 coding sequence is TGTGCCTGGGCCTACCGGGACGGCTACGAGCAGTACTTC. Amino acid sequence: CAWAYRDGYEQYF.

The CDR3 reads CASRRWTGTTEAFF. The CDR3 nucleotides are TGTGCCAGCAGACGCTGGACAGGGACCACTGAAGCTTTCTTT. V gene TRBV6-5 combines with J gene TRBJ1-1, with 8 bases that match TRBD1. The V gene's germline CDR1 is MNHEY and CDR2 SVGAGI. V was clipped by 6 bases and J by 4 bases; unmatched bases: 7. CDR3 length: 14 residues.

The J gene is TRBJ2-5, the V gene TRBV4-1, with D perhaps TRBD1 or TRBD2 (5 bases each). Trimming shortened V by 1 base and J by 5 bases, and 5 bases separated the two germline ends. Germline values: CDR1 MGHRA, CDR2 YSYEKL. This CDR3 spans 12 amino acids. CDR3 protein: CASSQGGETQYF. In nucleotides, the CDR3 is TGCGCCAGCAGCCAAGGGGGGGAGACCCAGTACTTC.

V is TRBV2 and J is TRBJ1-5; 10 bases fit TRBD1. The CDR3 extends over 16 amino acids. Per the germline V gene, CDR1 is SNHLY and CDR2 is FYNNEI. Unmatched junction bases numbered 5, after V lost 3 bases and J lost 3 bases. As DNA, the CDR3 is TGTGCCAGCAGTGAGGTTGGGACAGGGGACAATCAGCCCCAGCATTTT. Translated, it gives CASSEVGTGDNQPQHF.

This chain joins TRBV6-4 and TRBJ2-3; D might be TRBD1 (5 bases). The length of the CDR3 is 15 residues. Germline-derived CDR1 and CDR2 are MRHNA and SNTAGT. The germline V and J ends were trimmed by 0 bases and 2 bases, with 9 bases remaining between them. The CDR3 sequence: CASSDSDSPTDTQYF. CDR3 in DNA: TGTGCCAGCAGTGACTCAGACAGTCCCACAGATACGCAGTATTTT.